The clone carrying this T cell receptor beta chain appeared many times. The target antigen is unknown. A second PCR, run for about 7 to 11 cycles, used a sample-barcoded 5' primer plus a J-beta primer mix. TCRdb itself ran the 5' RACE reads through MiXCR, one entry per CDR3 protein. The table lists some 1.5 million distinct CDR3 sequences, about 28% of them singletons, with more than 6% in the top ten. Per sample, no less than 6 micrograms of total RNA were extracted. This CDR3 is built from 15 residues. V was clipped by 3 bases and J by 3 bases, with 17 bases between them. Germline V CDR1 and CDR2: SQVTM, ANQGSEA. This record comes from a study of blood T cells in healthy people across ages. General observations from the study: Donors of long life had a larger count of naive CD4+ cells and greater diversity than aged donors.

The sequenced sample consisted of blood. The sequence came from a woman in her 30s in good health. This chain joins TRBV29-1 and TRBJ1-2, with D unresolved. In nucleotides, the CDR3 is TGCAGCGTTGAGGGCCGGGCGGCATTGGACTATGGCTACACCTTC. Amino acid sequence: CSVEGRAALDYGYTF. The entire variable domain, with the rest obtained from reference TRBV29-1 and TRBJ1-2, is as follows: SAVISQKPSRDICQRGTSLTIQCQVDSQVTMMFWYRQQPGQSLTLIATANQGSEATYESGFVIDKFPISRPNLTFSTLTVSNMSPEDSSIYLCSVEGRAALDYGYTFGSGTRLTVV.